This T cell receptor beta chain appears in the sequencing data of a study of shared clonotypes between healthy human individuals. Study-wide findings and caveats: Generation probabilities were higher for clonotypes shared across all four sorted-subset donors than for unshared ones. Around 5% was the fraction of naive CD4 clonotypes found shared across a handful of donors. The diversity represented, both genetic and in exposure history, was limited by few donors.

The CDR3 sequence is 16 residues long. In germline, CDR1 is SEHNR, CDR2 FQNEAQ (reference sequence). V was clipped by 5 bases and J by 1 base; unmatched bases: 10. Assay used: immunoSEQ multiplex PCR; TCRdb lists only in-frame clones, some missing. Seen here are about 2.1 million clones, 85% to 95% observed once, and the top ten hold about 1.7%. With respect to this clone: Antigen: not known.

CD45RO-negative, CCR7-selected cells formed the naive CD8 fraction, which excluded terminally differentiated effector memory CD45RA+ cells. The chain couples TRBV7-9 to TRBJ2-5, with 7 bases matching TRBD1. The TCR comes from a man between 18 and 35 years old in good health. Some clones in this sample may be carry-over from other donors' samples. Sequencing used naive CD8+ T cells from PBMCs. As DNA, the CDR3 is TGTGCCAGCAGCCAGGGGGACAGAAACTCCCAAGAGACCCAGTACTTC. Amino acid sequence: CASSQGDRNSQETQYF.